These 24 T cell receptor beta chains were all obtained from the same sample, sequenced in a study of cytomegalovirus exposure and HLA in healthy donors (dated by TCRdb to 2015 to 2018). The library was obtained by the immunoSEQ multiplex PCR assay. For the multiplex PCR, a mixture combining 60 forward primers for TCR Vbeta segments and 13 reverse primers for TCR Jbeta segments was used. In TCRdb, the immuneACCESS table is reduced to in-frame sequences with V and J assigned. These tables do not hold every clone; where another copy was compared, an unresolved V gene accounts for under half, and the others remain unexplained. This sample's table carries 30,000 to 45,000 clones. The ten largest clones capture 8.9% of the sample. The specimen was PBMCs. These receptors were collected from a man between 40 and 49 years old in good health and CMV-seropositive.

The chain couples TRBV7-3 to TRBJ2-1; 7 positions agree with TRBD1. The germline V gene encodes CDR1 SGHTA and CDR2 FQGTGA. This CDR3 contains 13 residues. Trimming at V came to 8 bases and at J to 1 base, leaving 2 bases not matched to a gene. CDR3 region: CASAQGSYNEQFF. The DNA of the CDR3 is TGTGCCAGCGCACAGGGGTCCTACAATGAGCAGTTCTTC. Drawing the rest from reference TRBV7-3 and TRBJ2-1, the complete variable domain is GAGVSQTPSNKVTEKGKYVELRCDPISGHTALYWYRQSLGQGPEFLIYFQGTGAADDSGLPNDRFFAVRPEGSVSTLKIQRTERGDSAVYLCASAQGSYNEQFFGPGTRLTVL.

The chain has TRBV19 and TRBJ2-1, with 8 bases lining up with TRBD2. After removal of 6 bases from V and 0 bases from J, the junction contained 4 bases not matched to a gene. Germline V lookup: CDR1 LNHDA, CDR2 SQIVND (reference sequence). CDR3 length: 15 amino acids. The chain's CDR3 is CASSSLAGSYNEQFF. CDR3 nucleotides: TGTGCCAGTAGCTCGCTAGCGGGCTCCTACAATGAGCAGTTCTTC.

The chain links TRBV21-1 to TRBJ2-3; the table's D gene call, TRBD1, was not cross checked with the DNA. TRBV21-1 is assigned pseudogene status. The CDR3 sequence is 14 residues long. CDR3: CASSLNRGGNTQYF. The CDR3 DNA is TGTGCCAGCAGCCTCAACAGGGGAGGAAATACGCAGTATTTT.

J is TRBJ2-1 and V is TRBV13; D gene unclear. V lost 5 bases and J 3 bases, leaving 5 bases between the germline ends. The CDR3 is 12 residues long. Germline V CDR1 and CDR2: PRHDT, FYEKMQ (reference sequence). For the CDR3, the DNA is TGTGCCAGCAGCATCCTCTACAATGAGCAGTTCTTC. Amino acids: CASSILYNEQFF.

V gene TRBV19 combines with J gene TRBJ1-1, with TRBD1 as a possible D gene (5 bases). Trimming took off 3 bases at V and 7 bases at J, with 15 bases between the two ends. The CDR3 is made up of 14 amino acids. The germline CDR1 and CDR2 sequences are LNHDA and SQIVND (reference sequence). The CDR3 region is CASSMHSGSREAFF. In nucleotides, the CDR3 is TGTGCCAGTAGTATGCATTCAGGGTCCCGTGAAGCTTTCTTT.

The chain links TRBV4-1 to TRBJ1-3, with TRBD1 as a possible D gene (5 bases). The CDR3 loop spans 15 amino acids. CDR1 MGHRA and CDR2 YSYEKL come from the germline V gene. V was clipped by 2 bases and J by 0 bases, with 8 bases between them. CDR3 bases: TGCGCCAGCAGCCAACGGGGGGGCTCTGGAAACACCATATATTTT. Translating it yields CASSQRGGSGNTIYF.

The rearrangement uses TRBV7-9 and TRBJ2-3; TRBD1 matches 9 bases. V gave up 5 bases and J gave up 2 bases; unmatched junction bases: 17. Germline V gene lookup returns CDR1 SEHNR and CDR2 FQNEAQ (reference sequence). This CDR3 is 19 amino acids long. This CDR3 reads CASSRTLIERDRATDTQYF. The CDR3 bases are TGTGCCAGCAGCCGCACCCTGATAGAACGGGACAGGGCCACAGATACGCAGTATTTT.

The chain uses TRBV11-3 and TRBJ1-1; 9 nucleotides match TRBD1. The CDR3 loop spans 13 amino acids. Germline trimming cut 4 bases from V and 4 bases from J; bases unmatched to any gene: 1. Germline lookup yields CDR1 SGHNT and CDR2 YENEEA. The CDR3: CASSSQGATEAFF. DNA of the CDR3: TGTGCCAGCAGCTCACAGGGGGCCACTGAAGCTTTCTTT.

The rearrangement joins TRBV27 to TRBJ1-5; D remains ambiguous. CDR1 is MNHEY and CDR2 is SMNVEV in the germline V gene (reference sequence). CDR3 length: 14 amino acids. The V gene lost 5 bases and the J gene lost 5 bases, with 13 bases spanning the gap. In DNA form, the CDR3 reads TGTGCCAGCAGTCTAGAAGCGGGAGATCAGCCCCAGCATTTT. This sequence encodes CASSLEAGDQPQHF.

The rearrangement uses TRBV2 and TRBJ1-6; D is unresolved. The CDR3 has 17 amino acids. V was trimmed by 0 bases and J by 2 bases, leaving 11 bases between them. Per the germline V gene, CDR1 is SNHLY and CDR2 is FYNNEI. CDR3 coding DNA: TGTGCCAGCAGTGAAGCTACCGGGGTTCCCTATAATTCACCCCTCCACTTT. It specifies CASSEATGVPYNSPLHF. Full variable domain (outside the CDR3, taken from reference TRBV2 and TRBJ1-6): EPEVTQTPSHQVTQMGQEVILRCVPISNHLYFYWYRQILGQKVEFLVSFYNNEISEKSEIFDDQFSVERPDGSNFTLKIRSTKLEDSAMYFCASSEATGVPYNSPLHFGNGTRLTVT.

This sequence joins TRBV7-9 and TRBJ2-3, with 7 bases aligning to TRBD2. V lost 7 bases to trimming and J lost 4 bases; unmatched junction nucleotides: 8. Germline lookup yields CDR1 SEHNR and CDR2 FQNEAQ (reference sequence). This CDR3 is 14 amino acids long. DNA of the CDR3: TGTGCCAGCATCCCGGGACGGGGGGCAGATACGCAGTATTTT. Translated, it gives CASIPGRGADTQYF.

The genes are TRBV15 and TRBJ2-1, with D possibly matching TRBD2 (5 bases). V was cut by 3 bases and J by 5 bases, with 8 bases left in between. The CDR3 sequence is 13 residues long. In germline, CDR1 is LNHNV, CDR2 YYDKDF (reference sequence). In DNA, the CDR3 is TGTGCCACCAGCAGGGACTGGGACAATGAGCAGTTCTTC. Its translation: CATSRDWDNEQFF. The variable domain in full, completed from reference TRBV15 and TRBJ2-1, reads DAMVIQNPRYQVTQFGKPVTLSCSQTLNHNVMYWYQQKSSQAPKLLFHYYDKDFNNEADTPDNFQSRRPNTSFCFLDIRSPGLGDTAMYLCATSRDWDNEQFFGPGTRLTVL.

The V gene is TRBV6-1, the J gene TRBJ2-7, with 8 positions matching TRBD1. V lost 4 bases and J lost 9; bases outside the gene matches: 8. The CDR3 totals 13 residues. Germline values: CDR1 MNHNS, CDR2 SASEGT. CDR3 coding DNA: TGTGCCAGCAGTGTCTCAGGGGGCAAAGGGCAGTACTTC. Its protein is CASSVSGGKGQYF.

The CDR3 sequence is CASSLGTGNTEAFF. CDR3 in DNA: TGTGCCAGCAGCTTGGGGACAGGAAACACTGAAGCTTTCTTT. The rearrangement joins TRBV5-7 to TRBJ1-1, with 7 bases that match TRBD1. TRBV5-7 is reported as an ORF; its role is uncertain. V lost 0 bases to trimming and J lost 2 bases; unmatched junction nucleotides: 1. CDR3 length: 14 residues.

V usage is TRBV28 and J usage is TRBJ2-3; 7 bases agree with TRBD1. The CDR3 contains 14 residues. Germline CDR1 MDHEN, CDR2 SYDVKM. V lost 6 bases, J lost 6 bases, and 9 bases stayed unmatched. The CDR3 is CASSSRRGQDTQYF. The CDR3 DNA is TGTGCCAGCAGCTCGCGAAGGGGGCAGGATACGCAGTATTTT.

This sequence joins TRBV18 and TRBJ2-1; tentatively, D is TRBD1 (7 bases). The CDR3 is made up of 14 amino acids. The V end was cut by 3 bases, the J end by 9 bases, with 15 bases between. Germline V lookup: CDR1 KGHSH, CDR2 LQKENI. The CDR3 coding sequence is TGTGCCAGCTCACCCCCAGGGGGGAAAGGTGAGCAGTTCTTC. The encoded protein is CASSPPGGKGEQFF. The entire variable domain, with the rest obtained from reference TRBV18 and TRBJ2-1, is as follows: NAGVMQNPRHLVRRRGQEARLRCSPMKGHSHVYWYRQLPEEGLKFMVYLQKENIIDESGMPKERFSAEFPKEGPSILRIQQVVRGDSAAYFCASSPPGGKGEQFFGPGTRLTVL.

The rearrangement links TRBV7-6 to TRBJ2-5; D perhaps matches TRBD1 (5 bases). Germline loops: CDR1 SGHVS, CDR2 FNYEAQ. The CDR3 is made up of 14 amino acids. The V gene lost 1 base and the J gene lost 2 bases, with 8 bases spanning the gap. CDR3: CASSLGAGQETQYF. The CDR3, as DNA: TGTGCCAGCAGCTTAGGGGCAGGGCAAGAGACCCAGTACTTC.

V usage is TRBV6-6 and J usage is TRBJ2-7; 10 nucleotides align to TRBD1. The CDR3 extends over 15 amino acids. In germline, CDR1 is MNHNY, CDR2 SVGAGI (reference sequence). The V segment lost 7 bases and the J segment 0 bases; nucleotides outside the gene matches: 6. As DNA, the CDR3 is TGTGCCAGCACCCCGCGACAGGGGGCCTCCTACGAGCAGTACTTC. Translation gives CASTPRQGASYEQYF.

The chain recombines TRBV6-5 with TRBJ2-5; the D gene is possibly TRBD2 (6 bases). Judging by the DNA end, TRBJ2-7 fits better; the J call may be wrong. The CDR3 is 14 residues long. Per germline, CDR1 MNHEY and CDR2 SVGAGI. CDR3: CASSYGGLTYEQYF. CDR3 nucleotide sequence: TGTGCCAGCAGTTACGGAGGGCTCACCTACGAGCAGTACTTC.

This rearrangement joins TRBV19 to TRBJ1-1, with D perhaps matching TRBD1 (6 bases). Germline values: CDR1 LNHDA, CDR2 SQIVND (reference sequence). V was clipped by 5 bases and J by 4 bases, with 11 bases between them. This CDR3 contains 13 residues. CDR3 DNA sequence: TGTGCCAGTAGTTCACAGGGAAGCACTGAAGCTTTCTTT. Protein product: CASSSQGSTEAFF.

The rearrangement uses TRBV18 and TRBJ2-2; D is possibly TRBD1 (5 bases). This CDR3 is built from 15 residues. Germline CDR1 KGHSH, CDR2 LQKENI. Between the trimmed V and J ends, which lost 4 bases and 0 bases, there was a span of 9 bases. The CDR3 bases are TGTGCCAGCTCACGTCCAGGGACGAACACCGGGGAGCTGTTTTTT. As protein: CASSRPGTNTGELFF.

V gene TRBV19 combines with J gene TRBJ2-6; D not certain. Per germline, CDR1 LNHDA and CDR2 SQIVND (reference sequence). CDR3 size: 18 residues. V was shortened by 3 bases and J by 1 base, with 16 bases between the two germline ends. The CDR3 sequence is CASSILGSAGSGANVLTF. The CDR3 DNA reads TGTGCCAGTAGTATTCTAGGCTCCGCCGGGTCTGGGGCCAACGTCCTGACTTTC. Using reference TRBV19 and TRBJ2-6 for the parts outside the CDR3, the full variable domain is DGGITQSPKYLFRKEGQNVTLSCEQNLNHDAMYWYRQDPGQGLRLIYYSQIVNDFQKGDIAEGYSVSREKKESFPLTVTSAQKNPTAFYLCASSILGSAGSGANVLTFGAGSRLTVL.

CDR3 sequence (DNA): TGTGCCTTCGCGGGTGGGCCCTACGAGCAGTACTTC. Its translation is CAFAGGPYEQYF. The V call is TRBV30, the J call TRBJ2-7; perhaps TRBD2 as D (5 bases). V lost 7 bases to trimming and J lost 2 bases, with 12 bases between them. The CDR3 totals 12 residues. Germline V gives CDR1 GTSNPN, CDR2 SVGIG (reference sequence). The full variable domain, its missing parts supplied by reference TRBV30 and TRBJ2-7, is SQTIHQWPATLVQPVGSPLSLECTVEGTSNPNLYWYRQAAGRGLQLLFYSVGIGQISSEVPQNLSASRPQDRQFILSSKKLLLSDSGFYLCAFAGGPYEQYFGPGTRLTVT.

This chain uses TRBV6-7 with TRBJ2-3; 7 bases are a match to TRBD1. TRBV6-7 is treated as an ORF (open reading frame) with a function not yet certain. Trimming removed 4 bases from V and 1 base from J; junction bases left unmatched: 8. The length of the CDR3 is 16 residues. Written as DNA, the CDR3 is TGTGCCAGCAGTTTCCCGACAGGGAAGGGCACAGATACGCAGTATTTT. It encodes CASSFPTGKGTDTQYF.